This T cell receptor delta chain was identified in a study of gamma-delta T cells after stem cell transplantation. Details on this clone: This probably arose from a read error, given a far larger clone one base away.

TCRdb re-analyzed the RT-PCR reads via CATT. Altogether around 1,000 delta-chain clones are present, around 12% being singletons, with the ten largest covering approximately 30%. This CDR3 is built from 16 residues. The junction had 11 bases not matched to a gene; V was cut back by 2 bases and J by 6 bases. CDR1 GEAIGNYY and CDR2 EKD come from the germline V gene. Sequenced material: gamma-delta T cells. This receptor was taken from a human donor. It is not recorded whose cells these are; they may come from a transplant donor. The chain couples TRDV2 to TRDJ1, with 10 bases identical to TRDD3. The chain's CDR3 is CACDKVGDTGDHKLIF. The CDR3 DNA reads TGTGCCTGTGACAAGGTGGGGGATACAGGGGACCATAAACTCATCTTT.